This TCR beta chain was recovered during a study of blood T cell repertoires in COVID-19 (dated by TCRdb to 2020 to 2022). Concerning the study at large: The collaborator samples originated in the United States, Italy and Spain and spanned the acute and convalescent phases of COVID-19. The material from the prospective study consisted of cDNA or gDNA derived from T cells, B-cell-depleted T cells, or PBMCs. The dataset comprised deeply sampled blood TCRbeta repertoires from subjects exposed to, actively infected with, or recovered from COVID-19. A freely available public database, intended as a resource for researchers studying the immune response to SARS-CoV-2, is where the repertoires were released. Samples were obtained from the ongoing ImmuneRACE study (first 160 participants) and from 1,254 subjects provided by 6 global collaborators. The sample metadata nearly always contained a de-identified subject ID, COVID-19 status, age in years and sex. Where HLA class I and class II types were available, the types were taken from metadata supplied by the sample provider, not from assay-based typing.

Regarding this clone: Its antigen is currently not known. Per-nucleotide qualities are absent, and no much larger clonotype sits a single base away.

Findings and caveats that apply to the study as a whole: How much clinical and demographic metadata was included differed by source and by participant, and the metadata was provided uncurated.

One collaborating source in Seattle enrolled patients during active infection and followed them longitudinally through the course of disease. The collaborating institutions used their own protocols to collect whole blood in K2EDTA tubes. For TCRbeta analysis, collaborators shipped samples as frozen whole blood, isolated PBMCs, or DNA extracted from either of those sample types. The CDR3 contains 14 residues, cysteine and phenylalanine counted. Only the CDR3 portion is preserved as DNA: 42 bases, with reading frame beginning at the first base. CDR1 is given as KGHSH and CDR2 as LQKENI, both from the germline V gene. V is pruned by 5 bases and J by 3 bases, leaving 6 bases of the junction without a gene match. TCRbeta CDR3 regions were amplified from genomic DNA using the immunoSEQ Assay, a bias-controlled multiplex PCR. The study's processing was this. The number of nucleated cells in each sample was estimated from the amplification of reference gene primers within the assay. To quantify the absolute abundance of each unique TCRbeta CDR3 rearrangement, sequence reads were collapsed and filtered. Productive Simpson clonality was computed per sample as the square root of Simpson's diversity index over productive rearrangements. TCRdb took this table from immuneACCESS and kept in-frame rearrangements with V and J called. Such tables lack part of the clones; where checked against another copy, unresolved V genes explain under half of the gap, and the rest is unexplained. V, J and clone size were drawn from that table, and D and trimming were deduced from the DNA. The sample records fewer than 600,000 clones, approximately 89% of which are singletons. 0.8% to 0.9% of the sample is in the top ten clones.

This TCR derives from a man between 18 and 35 years old with COVID-19, enrolled during active disease. Specimen: peripheral blood. The chain uses TRBV18 and TRBJ1-1, and 7 junctional nucleotides match TRBD1. The bases are TGTGCCAGCTCAAACAGGGGCGCAGACACTGAAGCTTTCTTT. This gives the protein CASSNRGADTEAFF.